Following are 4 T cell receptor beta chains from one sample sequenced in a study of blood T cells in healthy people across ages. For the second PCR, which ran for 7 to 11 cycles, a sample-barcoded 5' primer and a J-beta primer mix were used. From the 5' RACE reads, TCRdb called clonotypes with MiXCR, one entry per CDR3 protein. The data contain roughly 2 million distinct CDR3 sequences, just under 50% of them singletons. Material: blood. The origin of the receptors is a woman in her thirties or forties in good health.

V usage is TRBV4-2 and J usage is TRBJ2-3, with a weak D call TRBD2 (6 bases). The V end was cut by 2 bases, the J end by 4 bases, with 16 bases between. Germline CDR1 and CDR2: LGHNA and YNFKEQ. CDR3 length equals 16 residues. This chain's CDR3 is CASSQHLGLGADTQYF. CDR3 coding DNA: TGTGCCAGCAGCCAACACCTGGGACTTGGCGCAGATACGCAGTATTTT.

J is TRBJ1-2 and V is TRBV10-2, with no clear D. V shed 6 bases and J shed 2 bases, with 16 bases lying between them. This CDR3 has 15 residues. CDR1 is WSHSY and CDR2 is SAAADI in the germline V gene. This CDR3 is CASSDPGSGNYGYTF. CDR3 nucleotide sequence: TGCGCCAGCAGCGATCCGGGGTCTGGCAACTATGGCTACACCTTC.

As DNA, the CDR3 is TGTGCCAGCAAGGTTGGTGACGGGGAGCTGTTTTTT. Amino acid sequence: CASKVGDGELFF. The rearrangement joins TRBV27 to TRBJ2-2; D is undetermined. Germline CDR1 and CDR2: MNHEY and SMNVEV (reference sequence). The CDR3 has 12 residues. V was trimmed by 7 bases and J by 7 bases, leaving 10 bases between them.

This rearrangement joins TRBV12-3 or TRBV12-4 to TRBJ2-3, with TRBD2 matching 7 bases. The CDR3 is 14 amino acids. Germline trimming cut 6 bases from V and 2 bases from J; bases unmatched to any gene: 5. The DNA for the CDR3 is TGTGCCAGCAGACGGGACTATAACACAGATACGCAGTATTTT. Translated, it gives CASRRDYNTDTQYF.